This T cell receptor beta chain was identified in a study of T cell repertoires in cytomegalovirus infection. Study-wide results and limits: There were HLA-C-restricted CMV-specific TCR beta clonotypes dominating the ex vivo response.

This clonotype was detected only a few times. No antigen is known for it. CDR3 length equals 15 residues. Trimming shortened V by 3 bases and J by 3 bases, and 15 bases separated the two germline ends. Germline CDR1 reads MNHEY; CDR2 reads SMNVEV (reference sequence). One entry per CDR3 protein results from TCRdb running MiXCR on the reads. The table has some 110,000 distinct CDR3 sequences, 10% seen once. The TCR originated in a human donor in good health (CMV status not recorded). Some clones in this sample may be carry-over from other donors' samples. V and J are TRBV27 and TRBJ2-7, with TRBD2 as a possible D gene (6 bases). Sequencing was done on a sample of PBMCs, sequenced either directly or after in vitro stimulation (not recorded which). The CDR3 spells CASSFSGGKVYEQYF. In DNA, the CDR3 is TGTGCCAGCAGTTTCTCCGGGGGTAAAGTCTACGAGCAGTACTTC.